A selection of T cell receptor beta chains follows, all from one sample in a study of cytomegalovirus exposure and HLA in healthy donors. Some clones are missing from TCRdb's copy, which holds only in-frame ones; the method was immunoSEQ multiplex PCR. The sample holds under 90,000 clones, roughly 75% seen once. The source material was PBMCs. Every receptor here comes from a woman aged 40-49 years in good health and CMV-seronegative. Both conserved end residues are part of each CDR3. D genes are given only for firm matches. Rows may omit the clone size; those that give it use once, few, many or a size class.

j_call: TRBJ2-3
v_call: TRBV11-2
d_call: TRBD2
clone_size: .
cdr3_aa: CASTDPGRLAGISDTQYF
cdr3_nt: TGTGCCAGCACTGACCCTGGGAGACTAGCGGGAATATCAGATACGCAGTATTTT

j_call: TRBJ2-1
v_call: TRBV6-1
d_call: .
clone_size: .
cdr3_aa: CASTSGGNNEQFF
cdr3_nt: TGTGCCAGCACGAGCGGAGGAAACAATGAGCAGTTCTTC

j_call: TRBJ1-2
v_call: TRBV14
d_call: TRBD1
clone_size: .
cdr3_aa: CASSPRQGYYGYTF
cdr3_nt: TGTGCCAGCAGCCCCCGACAGGGCTACTATGGCTACACCTTC

j_call: TRBJ2-7
v_call: TRBV19
d_call: TRBD2
clone_size: .
cdr3_aa: CASSTFYTGTTTHEQYF
cdr3_nt: TGTGCCAGTAGTACCTTTTATACCGGGACTACCACCCACGAGCAGTACTTC

j_call: TRBJ2-2
v_call: TRBV7-6
d_call: TRBD2
clone_size: .
cdr3_aa: CASSVTSGILGELFF
cdr3_nt: TGTGCCAGCAGCGTGACTAGCGGGATTTTAGGGGAGCTGTTTTTT

j_call: TRBJ1-2
v_call: TRBV6-5
d_call: .
clone_size: .
cdr3_aa: CASRPGHGTYGYTF
cdr3_nt: TGTGCCAGCAGACCAGGACACGGAACTTATGGCTACACCTTC

j_call: TRBJ2-7
v_call: TRBV28
d_call: TRBD2
clone_size: .
cdr3_aa: CASGGDRMANEQYF
cdr3_nt: TGTGCCAGCGGGGGGGATAGGATGGCGAACGAGCAGTACTTC

j_call: TRBJ2-1
v_call: TRBV9
d_call: .
clone_size: .
cdr3_aa: CATPVEEGAFDEQFF
cdr3_nt: TGTGCCACCCCCGTCGAGGAGGGGGCGTTCGATGAGCAGTTCTTC

j_call: TRBJ2-2
v_call: TRBV5-1
d_call: .
clone_size: .
cdr3_aa: CASSLKTGWDTGELFF
cdr3_nt: TGCGCCAGCAGCTTGAAGACAGGTTGGGACACCGGGGAGCTGTTTTTT

j_call: TRBJ2-5
v_call: TRBV5-1
d_call: TRBD2
clone_size: .
cdr3_aa: CASSLGPSGGGVETQYF
cdr3_nt: TGCGCCAGCAGCTTGGGTCCTAGCGGGGGAGGTGTGGAGACCCAGTACTTC

j_call: TRBJ1-4
v_call: TRBV9
d_call: .
clone_size: once
cdr3_aa: CASSVGEGKLFF
cdr3_nt: TGTGCCAGCAGCGTAGGGGAGGGAAAACTGTTTTTT

j_call: TRBJ2-1
v_call: TRBV5-4
d_call: .
clone_size: .
cdr3_aa: CASSFGGPNSYNEQFF
cdr3_nt: TGTGCCAGCAGCTTCGGGGGGCCCAACTCCTACAATGAGCAGTTCTTC

j_call: TRBJ1-2
v_call: TRBV4-3
d_call: TRBD1
clone_size: .
cdr3_aa: CASSHSGGSVYGYTF
cdr3_nt: TGCGCCAGCAGCCACTCAGGGGGCAGTGTCTATGGCTACACCTTC

j_call: TRBJ1-1
v_call: TRBV5-4
d_call: TRBD1
clone_size: .
cdr3_aa: CASSLGTGLVLEAFF
cdr3_nt: TGTGCCAGCAGCTTGGGGACAGGCTTGGTATTGGAAGCTTTCTTT

j_call: TRBJ2-3
v_call: TRBV7-2
d_call: .
clone_size: .
cdr3_aa: CASSSTGHSTDTQYF
cdr3_nt: TGTGCCAGCAGCTCGACGGGACACTCCACAGATACGCAGTATTTT

j_call: TRBJ1-1
v_call: TRBV2
d_call: .
clone_size: .
cdr3_aa: CASLEAGFSEAFF
cdr3_nt: TGTGCCAGCCTCGAGGCGGGGTTCTCTGAAGCTTTCTTT

j_call: TRBJ2-7
v_call: TRBV29-1
d_call: TRBD1
clone_size: once
cdr3_aa: CSVERTGGSYEQYF
cdr3_nt: TGCAGCGTTGAGAGGACAGGGGGTTCCTACGAGCAGTACTTC

j_call: TRBJ1-1
v_call: TRBV30
d_call: .
clone_size: .
cdr3_aa: CAWSATGNTEAFF
cdr3_nt: TGTGCCTGGAGTGCCACAGGGAACACTGAAGCTTTCTTT

j_call: TRBJ2-6
v_call: TRBV28
d_call: TRBD1
clone_size: once
cdr3_aa: CASRTSGGSGANVLTF
cdr3_nt: TGTGCCAGCAGAACGTCAGGGGGCTCTGGGGCCAACGTCCTGACTTTC

j_call: TRBJ2-1
v_call: TRBV10-1
d_call: .
clone_size: .
cdr3_aa: CASSESSPGSSYNEQFF
cdr3_nt: TGCGCCAGCAGTGAGTCGTCCCCGGGGAGCTCCTACAATGAGCAGTTCTTC

j_call: TRBJ1-1
v_call: TRBV7-9
d_call: .
clone_size: .
cdr3_aa: CASSLGTGRNTEAFF
cdr3_nt: TGTGCCAGCAGCTTAGGTACAGGGAGAAACACTGAAGCTTTCTTT

j_call: TRBJ1-4
v_call: TRBV18
d_call: .
clone_size: once
cdr3_aa: CASSRGQGNEKLFF
cdr3_nt: TGTGCCAGCTCACGCGGGCAGGGGAATGAAAAACTGTTTTTT

j_call: TRBJ2-1
v_call: TRBV7-3
d_call: TRBD2
clone_size: once
cdr3_aa: CASSSRGLAGGRSYNEQFF
cdr3_nt: TGTGCCAGCAGCAGCAGGGGACTAGCGGGAGGGCGATCCTACAATGAGCAGTTCTTC

j_call: TRBJ1-2
v_call: TRBV13
d_call: TRBD1
clone_size: .
cdr3_aa: CASSAGGLGNYGYNF
cdr3_nt: TGTGCCAGCAGCGCAGGGGGCTTGGGGAACTATGGCTACAACTTC

j_call: TRBJ2-5
v_call: TRBV5-1
d_call: TRBD1
clone_size: .
cdr3_aa: CASSRRGPLISQETQYF
cdr3_nt: TGCGCCAGCAGTCGAAGGGGGCCACTTATATCCCAAGAGACCCAGTACTTC

j_call: TRBJ2-2
v_call: TRBV25-1
d_call: .
clone_size: .
cdr3_aa: CASRREGAGELFF
cdr3_nt: TGTGCCAGCAGGCGGGAAGGGGCCGGGGAGCTGTTTTTT

j_call: TRBJ2-7
v_call: TRBV5-1
d_call: TRBD2
clone_size: few
cdr3_aa: CASAGGSKNYEQYF
cdr3_nt: TGCGCCAGCGCGGGAGGTTCAAAAAACTACGAGCAGTACTTC

j_call: TRBJ2-1
v_call: TRBV4-1
d_call: TRBD2
clone_size: .
cdr3_aa: CASSQDLGSRGGASYLKQFF
cdr3_nt: TGCGCCAGCAGCCAAGATCTGGGTAGTCGCGGGGGGGCTAGCTATTTGAAGCAGTTCTTC

j_call: TRBJ1-1
v_call: TRBV2
d_call: TRBD1
clone_size: .
cdr3_aa: CASRGTGLMNTEAFF
cdr3_nt: TGTGCCAGCAGGGGGACAGGCCTCATGAACACTGAAGCTTTCTTT

j_call: TRBJ1-1
v_call: TRBV7-9
d_call: .
clone_size: .
cdr3_aa: CASSAVTAGAEAFF
cdr3_nt: TGTGCCAGCAGCGCTGTTACCGCAGGGGCTGAAGCTTTCTTT

j_call: TRBJ2-3
v_call: TRBV13
d_call: TRBD2
clone_size: .
cdr3_aa: CASSGSGGSLDTQYF
cdr3_nt: TGTGCCAGCAGCGGTAGCGGGGGGTCCTTGGATACGCAGTATTTT

j_call: TRBJ2-7
v_call: TRBV27
d_call: TRBD1
clone_size: .
cdr3_aa: CASSLFGTGFTEQYF
cdr3_nt: TGTGCCAGCAGTTTATTCGGGACAGGGTTCACTGAGCAGTACTTC

j_call: TRBJ2-7
v_call: TRBV5-6
d_call: TRBD1
clone_size: .
cdr3_aa: CASSLGGTGVGYEQYF
cdr3_nt: TGTGCCAGCAGCTTGGGGGGAACAGGGGTGGGATACGAGCAGTACTTC

j_call: TRBJ1-3
v_call: TRBV5-1
d_call: .
clone_size: once
cdr3_aa: CASSQYRQTNSGNTIYF
cdr3_nt: TGCGCCAGCAGCCAATATCGACAGACGAACTCTGGAAACACCATATATTTT

j_call: TRBJ2-2
v_call: TRBV5-4
d_call: .
clone_size: .
cdr3_aa: CASSSTGGGRVSGELFF
cdr3_nt: TGTGCCAGCAGCTCGACTGGGGGCGGGAGAGTGTCCGGGGAGCTGTTTTTT

j_call: TRBJ1-5
v_call: TRBV19
d_call: TRBD1
clone_size: .
cdr3_aa: CASSTTGGPLLAQHF
cdr3_nt: TGTGCCAGTAGTACCACAGGGGGTCCCCTCCTGGCCCAGCATTTT

j_call: TRBJ2-1
v_call: TRBV6-5
d_call: .
clone_size: few
cdr3_aa: CASNRDSGIDEQFF
cdr3_nt: TGTGCCAGCAACCGGGACTCCGGTATCGATGAGCAGTTCTTC

j_call: TRBJ2-4
v_call: TRBV7-2
d_call: TRBD2
clone_size: .
cdr3_aa: CASSLGPPSGGAKNIQYF
cdr3_nt: TGTGCCAGCAGCTTAGGCCCCCCTAGCGGGGGAGCCAAAAACATTCAGTACTTC

j_call: TRBJ1-4
v_call: TRBV7-2
d_call: TRBD1
clone_size: .
cdr3_aa: CASSPGQGNEKLFF
cdr3_nt: TGTGCCAGCAGCCCAGGACAGGGTAATGAAAAACTGTTTTTT

j_call: TRBJ2-3
v_call: TRBV9
d_call: TRBD2
clone_size: .
cdr3_aa: CASSPRTSGTTDTQYF
cdr3_nt: TGTGCCAGCAGCCCCCGGACTAGCGGGACCACAGATACGCAGTATTTT

j_call: TRBJ1-2
v_call: TRBV5-1
d_call: .
clone_size: .
cdr3_aa: CASSPEGGYGYTF
cdr3_nt: TGCGCCAGCAGCCCGGAAGGGGGTTATGGCTACACCTTC